This TCR beta chain was observed in a study of CD8 T cells in ankylosing spondylitis. Turning to this clonotype: Its antigen is unknown.

Study observations and caveats: Reportedly, disease-linked clones are significantly enriched in ankylosing spondylitis patients' matched synovial fluid.

Via MiXCR, TCRdb re-called the 5' RACE reads, giving one row per CDR3 protein. The table includes about 130,000 distinct CDR3 sequences, 7% to 10% detected once. Germline V gives CDR1 SQVTM, CDR2 ANQGSEA. CDR3 length equals 13 residues. V usage is TRBV29-1 and J usage is TRBJ2-3; D is tentatively TRBD1 or TRBD2 (5 bases each). The sequenced material came from blood, either unsorted or a sorted T cell fraction (not recorded which). The clonotype was recovered from a male donor with ankylosing spondylitis or in good health (not recorded which). CDR3: CSVDRGVTDTQYF. The CDR3 region has the DNA TGCAGTGTCGATAGAGGGGTCACAGATACGCAGTATTTT.